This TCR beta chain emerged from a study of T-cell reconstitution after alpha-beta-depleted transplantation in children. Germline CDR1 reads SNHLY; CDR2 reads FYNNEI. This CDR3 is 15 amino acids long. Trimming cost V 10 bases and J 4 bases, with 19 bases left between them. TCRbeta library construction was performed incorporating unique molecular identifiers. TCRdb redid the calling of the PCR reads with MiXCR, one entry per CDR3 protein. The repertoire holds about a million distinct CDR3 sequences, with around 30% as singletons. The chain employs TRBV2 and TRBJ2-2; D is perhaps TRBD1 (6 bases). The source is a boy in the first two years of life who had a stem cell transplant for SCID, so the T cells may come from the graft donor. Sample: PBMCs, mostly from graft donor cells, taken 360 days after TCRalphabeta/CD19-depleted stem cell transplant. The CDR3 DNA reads TGTGCCACGCCTAAGACCAGGGGCTCCACCGGGGAGCTGTTTTTT. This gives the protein CATPKTRGSTGELFF.